Sequencing of this T cell receptor beta chain was carried out in a study of blood T cell repertoires in COVID-19. Study as a whole: Donors in the United States, Italy and Spain gave samples during acute or convalescent COVID-19.

Participant age was roughly 18 to 100 years, and participants resided in roughly 25 US areas. Per the original data handling: Researchers report that nucleated cell counts were estimated from reference gene primer amplification. Clones were sequenced by immunoSEQ multiplex PCR, and TCRdb holds only the in-frame ones, with some missing. D and trimming were read from the DNA, whereas the V and J calls and clone size are those reported in that table. The table includes 200,000 to 300,000 clones, roughly nine tenths detected once. The sequence was collected from a woman aged 18-29 years who had recovered from COVID-19. The sample taken for sequencing was PBMCs or T cells enriched from blood (not recorded which).

CDR3 residues: CASSSTGRSEAFF. The CDR3 nucleotides read TGTGCCAGCAGTTCGACAGGGAGGTCTGAAGCTTTCTTT. The genes are TRBV6-2 or TRBV6-3 and TRBJ1-1, with 7 bases aligning to TRBD1. The CDR3 runs to 13 residues. V shed 4 bases and J 6 bases; nucleotides not matched to a gene: 5. Germline V lookup: CDR1 MNHEY, CDR2 SVGEGT.